These 12 T cell receptor beta chains were sequenced from one sample in a study of somatic mutations in cytotoxic T cells in rheumatoid arthritis. Method: immunoSEQ multiplex PCR; TCRdb's copy keeps in-frame clones and lacks some. The top ten hold about 19% of the sample, which has 18,000 or so clones, 73% seen once. Sequencing was carried out using CD8+ T cells sorted from blood. The receptors come from a woman aged 60 to 75 in good health.

This chain connects TRBV19 to TRBJ2-1; perhaps TRBD2 as D (6 bases). The length of the CDR3 is 14 residues. Germline CDR1 is LNHDA and CDR2 is SQIVND (reference sequence). With 3 bases removed from V and 3 bases from J, the gap between germline ends came to 9 bases. The CDR3 protein is CASSIGGVYNEQFF. The CDR3 DNA is TGTGCCAGTAGTATCGGGGGAGTCTACAATGAGCAGTTCTTC.

The sample holds one count of this clone. The chain joins TRBV6-1 to TRBJ1-1; TRBD1 might be the D (6 bases). V lost 3 bases to trimming and J lost 1 base, with 15 bases between them. The CDR3 spans 16 residues. Looked up from germline, CDR1 is MNHNS and CDR2 is SASEGT. The CDR3 bases are TGTGCCAGCAGTGAGAGGAGGGGGACGACGAACACTGAAGCTTTCTTT. Translation gives CASSERRGTTNTEAFF.

In nucleotides, the CDR3 is TGTGCCAGCAGCCTATCCGGCACTGAAGCTTTCTTT. Translation: CASSLSGTEAFF. The V and J genes are TRBV5-5 and TRBJ1-1; no clear D gene. Trimming took 4 bases from V and 4 from J, leaving 8 bases between them. The CDR3 has 12 amino acids. The germline V gene encodes CDR1 SGHKS and CDR2 YYEKEE (reference sequence).

This clone was found a few times. The CDR3 DNA follows: TGCGCCAGCAGCCCTCTGGGGGGGAACACTGAAGCTTTCTTT. Its protein is CASSPLGGNTEAFF. The V and J genes are TRBV4-1 and TRBJ1-1; D may be TRBD1 (5 bases). Between the trimmed V and J ends, which lost 4 bases and 1 base, there was a span of 10 bases. The V gene's germline CDR1 is MGHRA and CDR2 YSYEKL. CDR3 size: 14 residues.

This clone appeared a single time. V gene TRBV4-2 combines with J gene TRBJ1-3; no clear D gene. With 0 bases removed from V and 0 bases from J, the gap between germline ends came to 9 bases. The CDR3 has 16 residues. CDR1 is LGHNA, CDR2 YNFKEQ, per germline. The chain's CDR3 is CASSQDPLSSGNTIYF. The CDR3 DNA is TGTGCCAGCAGCCAAGATCCCTTGAGCTCTGGAAACACCATATATTTT.

By sample share, this clone is medium-sized. The chain has TRBV9 and TRBJ2-1; 14 nucleotides agree with TRBD2. Germline CDR1 reads SGDLS; CDR2 reads YYNGEE. The trim removed 4 bases at V and 9 bases at J, leaving 6 bases unmatched. The CDR3 spans 15 residues. CDR3 bases: TGTGCCAGCAGCCCCGGGACTAGCGGGAGATTTGAGCAGTTCTTC. Encoded protein: CASSPGTSGRFEQFF.

The chain joins TRBV6-1 to TRBJ2-5; D unresolved. The J call may be in error: the DNA end matches TRBJ2-7 better. In germline, CDR1 is MNHNS, CDR2 SASEGT. The CDR3 has 13 residues. The CDR3 reads CASSGESTYEQYF. As DNA, the CDR3 is TGTGCCAGCAGTGGGGAATCTACCTACGAGCAGTACTTC.

The genes are TRBV29-1 and TRBJ2-1; tentative D call: TRBD2 (5 bases). The CDR3 extends over 16 amino acids. The V gene lost 2 bases and the J gene lost 3 bases, with 17 bases spanning the gap. Germline V gene lookup returns CDR1 SQVTM and CDR2 ANQGSEA. As DNA, the CDR3 is TGCAGCGTTGAACTCTGGGAACTAGGGTTCTACAATGAGCAGTTCTTC. It codes for CSVELWELGFYNEQFF.

The gene calls are TRBV11-2 and TRBJ2-1, with D unclear. The germline V gene encodes CDR1 SGHAT and CDR2 FQNNGV. Trimming removed 5 bases at V and 0 bases at J, with 5 bases between. This CDR3 is 13 amino acids long. CDR3 sequence reads: CASSPASYNEQFF. As DNA, the CDR3 is TGTGCCAGCAGCCCAGCCTCCTACAATGAGCAGTTCTTC.

The chain is built from TRBV7-9 and TRBJ1-3, with D possibly being TRBD1 (6 bases). Germline-derived CDR1 and CDR2 are SEHNR and FQNEAQ (reference sequence). This CDR3 is built from 14 residues. V lost 4 bases and J 0 bases, leaving 7 bases between the germline ends. The CDR3 DNA sequence: TGTGCCAGCAGCTGGGACAACTCTGGAAACACCATATATTTT. It translates to CASSWDNSGNTIYF.

The J gene is TRBJ2-1, the V gene TRBV5-1; D is perhaps TRBD1 or TRBD2 (5 bases each). The length of the CDR3 is 15 residues. Trimming removed 4 bases at V and 8 bases at J, with 19 bases between. Per the germline V gene, CDR1 is SGHRS and CDR2 is YFSETQ. The CDR3 is CASSPPRDTGHEQFF. The CDR3 DNA reads TGCGCCAGCAGCCCCCCCCGGGATACAGGTCATGAGCAGTTCTTC.

This rearrangement joins TRBV6-5 to TRBJ2-7; TRBD1 matches 8 bases. Trimming took 6 bases from V and 4 from J; bases not matched to a gene: 5. CDR3 length: 13 residues. The germline V gene has CDR1 MNHEY and CDR2 SVGAGI. The CDR3 nucleotides read TGTGCCAGCAGGGGGACAGGCCCTTACGAGCAGTACTTC. Residues: CASRGTGPYEQYF.